This entry features one T cell receptor (beta chain) sequence. Antigen: not known. The protocol was immunoSEQ multiplex PCR, while the TCRdb copy is restricted to in-frame clones and leaves out a portion. The data hold under 600,000 clones, with about 96% observed a single time. The germline CDR1 and CDR2 sequences are SGHAT and FQNNGV. The CDR3 totals 15 residues. Unmatched junction bases numbered 11, after V lost 6 bases and J lost 8 bases. The data originate from a study of shared clonotypes between healthy human individuals. For the study at large: A couple of women and three men aged 18 to 49 made up the donors. Each donor contributed plates that comprised three CD4 naive, three CD4 memory, two CD8 naive and one CD8 memory.

Regarding the study as a whole: When naive CD4 clonotypes were compared across a few donors, about 4.9% were shared. Exclusively blood specimens were collected; tissue repertoires likely differ.

The receptor was isolated from a woman in her twenties or thirties in good health. The chain has TRBV11-2 and TRBJ1-4; 8 bases are shared with TRBD1. The sequenced material came from naive CD4+ T cells sorted from blood. This sample's subset: CD45RA+ positively selected. The DNA of the CDR3 is TGTGCCAGCAGGCGAGGACAGGGTGCGAAGGAAAAACTGTTTTTT. This codes for CASRRGQGAKEKLFF. The full variable domain, its missing parts supplied by reference TRBV11-2 and TRBJ1-4, is EAGVAQSPRYKIIEKRQSVAFWCNPISGHATLYWYQQILGQGPKLLIQFQNNGVVDDSQLPKDRFSAERLKGVDSTLKIQPAKLEDSAVYLCASRRGQGAKEKLFFGSGTQLSVL.